Below, 14 T cell receptor beta chains from the same sample are listed, as sequenced in a study of blood T cell repertoires in COVID-19. The assay was immunoSEQ multiplex PCR, and TCRdb's table has in-frame clones only and misses some. The sample gives 250,000 to 350,000 clones, roughly 83% of which show up once; about 1.6% is in the top ten. Sequences were obtained from peripheral blood. The receptors here all came from a woman aged 50 to 60 with acute or convalescent COVID-19.

CDR3 sequence reads: CSASLAGAYEQYF. In DNA, the CDR3 is TGCAGTGCTAGTCTAGCGGGGGCATACGAGCAGTACTTC. The rearrangement links TRBV20-1 to TRBJ2-7; 10 bases align to TRBD2. With 3 bases clipped from V and 4 bases from J, the junction kept 3 bases outside the gene matches. The CDR3 totals 13 residues. Per the germline V gene, CDR1 is DFQATT and CDR2 is SNEGSKA (reference sequence).

This chain links TRBV28 with TRBJ1-6; unclear D gene. The CDR3 has 13 residues. V shed 7 bases and J shed 10 bases, with 14 bases lying between them. Looked up from germline, CDR1 is MDHEN and CDR2 is SYDVKM. This CDR3 is CASKPGGYSPLHF. DNA of the CDR3: TGTGCCAGCAAACCCGGCGGCTACTCACCCCTCCACTTT.

Here the CDR3 reads CASSPPWEIDSGNTIYF. CDR3 in DNA: TGTGCCAGCTCACCACCTTGGGAGATCGACTCTGGAAACACCATATATTTT. V usage is TRBV18 and J usage is TRBJ1-3; D is undetermined. V gave up 0 bases and J gave up 0 bases, with 12 bases separating them. This CDR3 has 17 amino acids. The V gene's germline CDR1 is KGHSH and CDR2 LQKENI.

This rearrangement joins TRBV25-1 to TRBJ1-1; D possibly corresponds to TRBD1 (5 bases). The CDR3 is made up of 16 amino acids. The germline V gene encodes CDR1 MGHDK and CDR2 SYGVNS. V shed 6 bases and J shed 0 bases, with 17 bases lying between them. This chain's CDR3 is CASREDSVAMNTEAFF. The CDR3 nucleotides read TGTGCCAGCAGGGAAGACAGTGTTGCAATGAACACTGAAGCTTTCTTT.

This sequence joins TRBV7-2 and TRBJ2-2; 9 bases fit TRBD2. J lost 6 bases, V lost 1 base, and 6 bases had no gene match. Germline CDR1 is SGHTA and CDR2 is FQGNSA. This CDR3 contains 16 residues. The CDR3 DNA follows: TGTGCCAGCAGCTTAGTGGTGTTAGCGGGAGCCGGGGAGCTGTTTTTT. Encoded protein: CASSLVVLAGAGELFF.

V gene TRBV18 combines with J gene TRBJ1-5; D gene ambiguous. The V gene lost 0 bases and the J gene lost 2 bases, with 8 bases spanning the gap. Germline lookup yields CDR1 KGHSH and CDR2 LQKENI. The CDR3 length is 15 residues. CDR3 loop: CASSPPGWGNQPQHF. DNA of the CDR3: TGTGCCAGCTCACCACCCGGGTGGGGCAATCAGCCCCAGCATTTT.

Notes on this clone: The sample has other DNA sequences that encode this CDR3 too. This chain uses TRBV18 with TRBJ1-1; D is uncertain. Deletions cut 2 bases from V and 1 base from J, with 8 bases between. CDR1 is KGHSH, CDR2 LQKENI, per germline. CDR3 length: 14 residues. In DNA, the CDR3 is TGTGCCAGCTCACCAGGGAGAGGGAACACTGAAGCTTTCTTT. Protein product: CASSPGRGNTEAFF. The complete variable domain, with remaining parts taken from reference TRBV18 and TRBJ1-1, reads NAGVMQNPRHLVRRRGQEARLRCSPMKGHSHVYWYRQLPEEGLKFMVYLQKENIIDESGMPKERFSAEFPKEGPSILRIQQVVRGDSAAYFCASSPGRGNTEAFFGQGTRLTVV.

V and J are TRBV3-1 (or the pseudogene TRBV3-2) and TRBJ2-2; 7 nucleotides align to TRBD2. Per the germline V gene, CDR1 is LGHDT and CDR2 is YNNKEL (reference sequence). Trimming at V came to 1 base and at J to 4 bases, leaving 9 bases not matched to a gene. This CDR3 region has 17 residues. The chain's CDR3 is CASSQVGGKEITGELFF. CDR3 DNA sequence: TGTGCCAGCAGCCAAGTGGGAGGGAAGGAGATCACCGGGGAGCTGTTTTTT.

This chain links TRBV4-1 with TRBJ1-5; tentative D call: TRBD1 (6 bases). Germline V CDR1 and CDR2: MGHRA, YSYEKL. The germline V and J ends were trimmed by 4 bases and 5 bases, with 9 bases remaining between them. The CDR3 contains 13 residues. The CDR3 sequence is CASSRDKDQPQHF. CDR3 bases: TGCGCCAGCAGCCGGGACAAAGATCAGCCCCAGCATTTT.

The chain uses TRBV2 and TRBJ2-2; weak D call: TRBD1 (5 bases). CDR3 length: 16 residues. The V gene's germline CDR1 is SNHLY and CDR2 FYNNEI. V dropped 7 bases and J dropped 4 bases, with 19 bases sitting between them. In DNA, the CDR3 is TGTGCCAGCACTTTTTCAGGGCCCCGTTCCACCGGGGAGCTGTTTTTT. This encodes CASTFSGPRSTGELFF.

The chain employs TRBV15 and TRBJ1-2; 9 nucleotides agree with TRBD1. CDR1 and CDR2 from the germline V gene are LNHNV and YYDKDF (reference sequence). After removal of 3 bases from V and 3 bases from J, the junction contained 2 bases not matched to a gene. The CDR3 extends over 14 amino acids. The CDR3 reads CATSRGQGDYGYTF. The CDR3 region has the DNA TGTGCCACCAGCAGGGGACAGGGTGACTATGGCTACACCTTC.

This chain's CDR3 is CASSLYGRERNVEAFF. In DNA, the CDR3 is TGCGCCAGCAGCTTGTATGGCAGGGAAAGAAACGTTGAAGCTTTCTTT. The chain uses TRBV5-1 and TRBJ1-1, with D possibly matching TRBD1 (5 bases). Trimming took 1 base from V and 7 from J, leaving 20 bases between them. The CDR3 covers 16 residues. The germline gives CDR1 SGHRS, CDR2 YFSETQ.

The chain employs TRBV11-2 and TRBJ1-1; no firm D call. There are 14 residues in the CDR3. Germline values: CDR1 SGHAT, CDR2 FQNNGV. V was pared by 1 base and J by 1 base, with 7 bases between. This CDR3 is CASSLATRNTEAFF. The CDR3 nucleotides read TGTGCCAGCAGCTTAGCAACAAGGAACACTGAAGCTTTCTTT.

The gene calls are TRBV5-1 and TRBJ2-7; 9 bases are a match to TRBD1. This CDR3 contains 14 residues. CDR1 and CDR2 (germline): SGHRS, YFSETQ. The V and J ends lost 3 bases and 3 bases, in that order; junction bases with no gene match: 4. The CDR3 protein is CASSYTGGDYEQYF. The DNA of the CDR3 is TGCGCCAGCAGCTACACAGGGGGCGACTACGAGCAGTACTTC.